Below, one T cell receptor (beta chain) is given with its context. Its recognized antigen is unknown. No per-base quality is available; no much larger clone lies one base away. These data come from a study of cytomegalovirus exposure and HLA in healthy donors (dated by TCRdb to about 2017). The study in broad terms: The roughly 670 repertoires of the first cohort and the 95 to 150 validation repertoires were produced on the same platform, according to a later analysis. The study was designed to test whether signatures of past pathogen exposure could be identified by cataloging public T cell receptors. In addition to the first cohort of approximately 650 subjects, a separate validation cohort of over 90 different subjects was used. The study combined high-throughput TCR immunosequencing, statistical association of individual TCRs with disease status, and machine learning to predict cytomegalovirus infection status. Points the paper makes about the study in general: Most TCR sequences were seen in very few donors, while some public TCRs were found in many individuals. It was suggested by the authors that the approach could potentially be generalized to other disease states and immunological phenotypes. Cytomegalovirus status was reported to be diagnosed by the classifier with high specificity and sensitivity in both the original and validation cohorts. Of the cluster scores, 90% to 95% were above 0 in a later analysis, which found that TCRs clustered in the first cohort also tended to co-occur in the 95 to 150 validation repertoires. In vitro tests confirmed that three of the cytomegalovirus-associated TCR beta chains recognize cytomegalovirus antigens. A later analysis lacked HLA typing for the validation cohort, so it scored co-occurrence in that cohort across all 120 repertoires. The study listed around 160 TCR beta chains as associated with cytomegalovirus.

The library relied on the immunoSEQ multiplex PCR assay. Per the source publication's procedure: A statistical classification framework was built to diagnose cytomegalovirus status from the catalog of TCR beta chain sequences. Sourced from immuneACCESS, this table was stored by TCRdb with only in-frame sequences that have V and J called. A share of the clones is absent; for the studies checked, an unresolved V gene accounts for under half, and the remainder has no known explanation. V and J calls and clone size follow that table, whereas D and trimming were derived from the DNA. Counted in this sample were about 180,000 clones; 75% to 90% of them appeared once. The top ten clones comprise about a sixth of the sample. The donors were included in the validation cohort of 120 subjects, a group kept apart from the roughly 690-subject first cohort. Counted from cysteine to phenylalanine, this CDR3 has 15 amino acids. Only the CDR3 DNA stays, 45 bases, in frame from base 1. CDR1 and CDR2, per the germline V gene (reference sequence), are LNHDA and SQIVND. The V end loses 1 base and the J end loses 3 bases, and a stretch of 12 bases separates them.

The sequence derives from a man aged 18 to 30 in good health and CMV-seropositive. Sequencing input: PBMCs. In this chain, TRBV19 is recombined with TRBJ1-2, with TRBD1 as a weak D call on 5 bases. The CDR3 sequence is CASSIGLQADYGYTF. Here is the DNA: TGTGCCAGTAGTATAGGTTTACAGGCGGACTATGGCTACACCTTC.